The 30 T cell receptor beta chains below were found in one sample sequenced in a study of spatial heterogeneity in lung cancer. The sample's time point: sample taken at primary tumor resection. Extraction of whole RNA from tumor, nontumor lung or frozen PBMC preceded unsorted sequencing. In TCRdb, the 5' RACE reads were re-called with MiXCR into one record per CDR3 protein. Found here are roughly 18,000 distinct CDR3 sequences, under 20% of them singletons; the top ten hold around 15%. Sequencing was performed on PBMCs, taken at surgery. The receptors stem from a male donor with early-stage non-small cell lung cancer.

This clonotype was counted ten times or more. The rearrangement links TRBV28 to TRBJ2-7, with D maybe TRBD2 (5 bases). The CDR3 is 13 residues long. Per germline, CDR1 MDHEN and CDR2 SYDVKM. The CDR3 here is CATQPGRVSEQYF. DNA of the CDR3: TGTGCTACCCAACCGGGAAGGGTAAGCGAGCAGTACTTC.

This clonotype was detected only a few times. DNA for the CDR3: TGTGCCACCTATAGCCCGACAGCCTACAATGAGCAGTTCTTC. Its translation is CATYSPTAYNEQFF. V is TRBV10-3 and J is TRBJ2-1, with D possibly being TRBD1 (5 bases). Trimming shortened V by 10 bases and J by 2 bases, and 15 bases separated the two germline ends. Germline values: CDR1 ENHRY, CDR2 SYGVKD. This CDR3 contains 14 residues.

The chain uses TRBV18 and TRBJ2-4; D is possibly TRBD1 or TRBD2 (5 bases each). The V end lost 11 bases, the J end lost 4 bases, and 21 bases lay between the germline ends. The length of the CDR3 is 15 residues. Germline V gene lookup returns CDR1 KGHSH and CDR2 LQKENI. This CDR3 is CAASRGCEPKNIQYF. CDR3 in DNA: TGTGCCGCGTCTCGGGGCTGTGAGCCAAAAAACATTCAGTACTTC.

The chain couples TRBV3-1 to TRBJ1-2, with a weak D call TRBD1 (6 bases). Germline lookup yields CDR1 LGHDT and CDR2 YNNKEL (reference sequence). The CDR3 runs to 14 residues. Trimming removed 8 bases from V and 4 bases from J, with 17 bases in between. The CDR3 sequence: CASAPQGASYGYTF. DNA of the CDR3: TGTGCCAGCGCCCCACAGGGTGCGTCCTATGGCTACACCTTC.

This clonotype was found a few times. The chain joins TRBV20-1 to TRBJ2-7; 8 bases align to TRBD1. CDR3 length: 13 amino acids. With V trimmed by 5 bases and J by 0 bases, 3 bases remained unmatched. Germline V lookup: CDR1 DFQATT, CDR2 SNEGSKA (reference sequence). The CDR3 loop is CSAQTGVSYEQYF. The CDR3 DNA reads as TGCAGTGCTCAGACAGGGGTCTCCTACGAGCAGTACTTC.

J is TRBJ2-3 and V is TRBV5-6, with 7 bases matching TRBD1. The CDR3 is 14 amino acids. CDR1 and CDR2 from the germline V gene are SGHDT and YYEEEE. The V gene end was trimmed by 5 bases and the J gene end by 0 bases; junction bases not matched to a gene: 3. CDR3 residues: CASRLQGSTDTQYF. The CDR3 bases are TGTGCCAGCAGGCTACAGGGGAGCACAGATACGCAGTATTTT.

This clonotype was picked up many times. V and J are TRBV7-9 and TRBJ1-5, with D uncertain. CDR3 length: 15 amino acids. Trimming pared 1 base from V and 0 bases from J, leaving 7 bases between. Looked up from germline, CDR1 is SEHNR and CDR2 is FQNEAQ (reference sequence). The CDR3, as DNA: TGTGCCAGCAGCTTAGAGGCAGGTAGCAATCAGCCCCAGCATTTT. Amino acids: CASSLEAGSNQPQHF.

This clonotype has ten or more counts. This chain links TRBV2 with TRBJ2-3, with D unclear. Germline assignment: CDR1 SNHLY and CDR2 FYNNEI. V lost 9 bases and J 5 bases, leaving 9 bases between the germline ends. This CDR3 has 11 amino acids. The CDR3 sequence: CASEVGDTQYF. The DNA for the CDR3 is TGTGCCAGTGAGGTGGGAGATACGCAGTATTTT.

Within the sample, this clonotype is medium-sized (0.01 to 0.1%). V is TRBV12-3 or TRBV12-4 and J is TRBJ2-3, with D hard to call. V dropped 7 bases and J dropped 2 bases, with 4 bases sitting between them. This CDR3 spans 11 amino acids. Written as DNA, the CDR3 is TGTGCCAGCACTTTCACAGATACGCAGTATTTT. Residues: CASTFTDTQYF.

The chain couples TRBV19 to TRBJ2-3; a possible D gene is TRBD2 (5 bases). Germline V gene sequence: CDR1 LNHDA, CDR2 SQIVND (reference sequence). The CDR3 runs to 16 residues. V was clipped by 7 bases and J by 4 bases, with 21 bases between them. The CDR3 DNA reads TGTGCCAGTACCCCCAGCTTTGCGGGTTCCGCAGATACGCAGTATTTT. This sequence encodes CASTPSFAGSADTQYF. Drawing the rest from reference TRBV19 and TRBJ2-3, the complete variable domain is DGGITQSPKYLFRKEGQNVTLSCEQNLNHDAMYWYRQDPGQGLRLIYYSQIVNDFQKGDIAEGYSVSREKKESFPLTVTSAQKNPTAFYLCASTPSFAGSADTQYFGPGTRLTVL.

Ten or more counts support this clonotype. The chain links TRBV6-6 to TRBJ2-7; 8 bases match TRBD1. This CDR3 has 13 residues. V dropped 8 bases and J dropped 1; count of bases not matched to a gene: 4. Germline V CDR1 and CDR2: MNHNY, SVGAGI (reference sequence). CDR3 sequence (DNA): TGTGCCAGCGGCAGGGGGCCTTCCTACGAGCAGTACTTC. Translation gives CASGRGPSYEQYF.

This clonotype showed up just a few times. V and J are TRBV29-1 and TRBJ2-1; unclear D gene. Germline CDR1 and CDR2: SQVTM and ANQGSEA. V lost 0 bases to trimming and J lost 10 bases, with 7 bases between them. The CDR3 sequence is 11 residues long. CDR3 bases: TGCAGCGTTGAAGAGATTCTCGAGCAGTTCTTC. The encoded protein is CSVEEILEQFF.

This clonotype was counted only a few times. This chain joins TRBV27 and TRBJ1-2; no clear D. V dropped 6 bases and J dropped 2 bases, with 10 bases sitting between them. The CDR3 length is 13 residues. From germline, CDR1 is MNHEY and CDR2 SMNVEV (reference sequence). The chain's CDR3 is CASSKGGNYGYTF. The CDR3, as DNA: TGTGCCAGCAGCAAAGGAGGGAACTATGGCTACACCTTC.

Turning to this clonotype: This may stem from a read error, because a much larger clone lies one nucleotide away. The chain carries TRBV2 and TRBJ2-5; no clear D. The CDR3 is 14 amino acids. Trimming pared 4 bases from V and 4 bases from J, leaving 13 bases between. CDR1 is SNHLY and CDR2 is FYNNEI in the germline V gene. The CDR3 sequence is CASSVAMVGETQYF. The CDR3 DNA follows: TGTGCCAGCAGTGTAGCTATGGTTGGAGAGACCCAGTACTTC.

This clonotype is judged medium-sized. V gene TRBV7-3 combines with J gene TRBJ2-5; perhaps D is TRBD1 or TRBD2 (5 bases each). Germline loops: CDR1 SGHTA, CDR2 FQGTGA. The CDR3 totals 14 residues. The ends were cut back, 3 bases at V and 5 bases at J, with 13 bases in the middle. DNA for the CDR3: TGTGCCAGCAGCTTTTGGGGCCCGGGGGAGACCCAGTACTTC. Translation gives CASSFWGPGETQYF.

CDR3 amino acids: CASSAGTTHETQYF. The CDR3 DNA follows: TGTGCCAGCAGTGCCGGGACTACCCACGAGACCCAGTACTTC. This chain connects TRBV6-1 to TRBJ2-5; 7 bases are a match to TRBD2. The CDR3 is made up of 14 amino acids. V trimming: 4 bases; J trimming: 5 bases; junction bases outside the gene matches: 7. CDR1 MNHNS and CDR2 SASEGT come from the germline V gene.

This clonotype was detected only a few times. V and J are TRBV9 and TRBJ1-1, with D tentatively TRBD1 (5 bases). The CDR3 extends over 13 amino acids. Germline CDR1 SGDLS, CDR2 YYNGEE. The V gene lost 3 bases and the J gene lost 1 base, with 7 bases spanning the gap. The CDR3 DNA is TGTGCCAGCAGCGCTACAGGGAACACTGAAGCTTTCTTT. Amino acid sequence: CASSATGNTEAFF. Combining the CDR3 with reference TRBV9 and TRBJ1-1 gives the whole variable domain DSGVTQTPKHLITATGQRVTLRCSPRSGDLSVYWYQQSLDQGLQFLIQYYNGEERAKGNILERFSAQQFPDLHSELNLSSLELGDSALYFCASSATGNTEAFFGQGTRLTVV.

This clonotype was detected ten times or more. The chain uses TRBV6-5 and TRBJ2-7; D not certain. Per germline, CDR1 MNHEY and CDR2 SVGAGI. Trimming removed 0 bases from V and 7 bases from J, with 13 bases in between. The CDR3 runs to 14 residues. The DNA of the CDR3 is TGTGCCAGCAGTTACTCCCTCTCCAATAGGGAGCAGTACTTC. It codes for CASSYSLSNREQYF.

A word on this clonotype: Sequence at one end of the junction differs from germline and may be a read error. J is TRBJ1-6 and V is TRBV7-9; possible D gene TRBD1, 5 bases. This CDR3 spans 13 amino acids. In germline, CDR1 is SEHNR, CDR2 FQNEAQ (reference sequence). The CDR3 DNA follows: TGTGCCATCCAGGGACTTGGGAGTTCACCCCCCCACTTT. It codes for CAIQGLGSSPPHF. The full variable domain, rest sourced from reference TRBV7-9 and TRBJ1-6, is DTGVSQNPRHKITKRGQNVTFRCDPISEHNRLYWYRQTLGQGPEFLTYFQNEAQLEKSRLLSDRFSAERPKGSFSTLEIQRTEQGDSAMYLCAIQGLGSSPPHFGNGTRLTVT.

This clonotype is medium-sized (0.01 to 0.1%) by share. The chain uses TRBV7-9 and TRBJ2-7; 9 nucleotides align to TRBD1. The CDR3 runs to 15 residues. Germline lookup yields CDR1 SEHNR and CDR2 FQNEAQ (reference sequence). Germline trimming cut 0 bases from V and 5 bases from J; bases unmatched to any gene: 5. The CDR3 region has the DNA TGTGCCAGCAGCTTAGCGGGACAGGGTCTCCACGAGCAGTACTTC. As protein: CASSLAGQGLHEQYF.

As to this clonotype: This sequence may be a read error, since a much larger clone differs from it by one base. The CDR3 DNA follows: TGTGTCAGCAGCCAAGGGTCTAATGAGCAGTTCTTC. This translates into CVSSQGSNEQFF. The genes are TRBV3-1 and TRBJ2-1; D ambiguous. This CDR3 contains 12 residues. Per the germline V gene, CDR1 is LGHDT and CDR2 is YNNKEL (reference sequence).

This clonotype showed up many times. This chain uses TRBV20-1 with TRBJ2-2, with a weak D call TRBD2 (7 bases). Trimming shortened V by 4 bases and J by 7 bases, and 16 bases separated the two germline ends. Germline assignment: CDR1 DFQATT and CDR2 SNEGSKA (reference sequence). The CDR3 loop spans 14 amino acids. CDR3 region: CSANLGGRIGELFF. Here the CDR3 DNA reads TGCAGTGCTAACCTCGGGGGGCGGATCGGGGAGCTGTTTTTT.

The chain uses TRBV6-1 and TRBJ2-1, with TRBD1 matching over 7 bases. V shed 3 bases, J shed 3 bases, and the junction held 14 bases outside the gene matches. Germline V gene sequence: CDR1 MNHNS, CDR2 SASEGT. The CDR3 is 18 residues long. For the CDR3, the DNA is TGTGCCAGCAGTGATCCAGAGATAGGGGGCCGTGGCTACAATGAGCAGTTCTTC. Its translation: CASSDPEIGGRGYNEQFF.

With respect to this clonotype: This may be a read error, as it is one base from a much larger clone. The CDR3: CASSLTVSNEQFF. The DNA of the CDR3 is TGTGCCAGCAGCCTGACCGTTAGTAATGAGCAGTTCTTC. The V gene is TRBV11-2, the J gene TRBJ2-1; D unresolved. Germline lookup yields CDR1 SGHAT and CDR2 FQNNGV. This CDR3 has 13 residues. Trimming took 5 bases from V and 7 from J, leaving 12 bases between them.

V gene TRBV7-6 combines with J gene TRBJ2-2; unclear D gene. Germline V lookup: CDR1 SGHVS, CDR2 FNYEAQ. This CDR3 is built from 13 residues. Trimming removed 4 bases at V and 1 base at J, with 4 bases between. The DNA for the CDR3 is TGTGCCAGCAGCTCGGAGAACACCGGGGAGCTGTTTTTT. Amino acids: CASSSENTGELFF.

The sample holds one count of this clonotype. This chain joins TRBV6-6 and TRBJ1-2, with a possible D match to TRBD1 (5 bases). The CDR3 spans 12 residues. The V and J ends lost 11 bases and 5 bases respectively, with 15 bases between them. The V gene's germline CDR1 is MNHNY and CDR2 SVGAGI (reference sequence). CDR3 sequence reads: CASTGAGYGYTF. The CDR3 DNA follows: TGTGCCTCTACTGGGGCAGGTTATGGCTACACCTTC.

This clonotype is termed medium-sized. This chain uses TRBV12-3 or TRBV12-4 with TRBJ2-7; D ambiguous. V lost 5 bases, J lost 3 bases, and 8 bases lay in between. The CDR3 runs to 12 residues. This chain's CDR3 is CASSHTYYEQYF. The CDR3 nucleotides are TGTGCCAGCAGTCACACATACTACGAGCAGTACTTC.

The chain joins TRBV27 to TRBJ2-1, with 7 bases that match TRBD2. Germline V gene sequence: CDR1 MNHEY, CDR2 SMNVEV (reference sequence). The V segment lost 1 base and the J segment 3 bases; nucleotides outside the gene matches: 6. This CDR3 is 16 amino acids long. The CDR3 loop is CASSLYGTTNYNEQFF. The CDR3 region has the DNA TGTGCCAGCAGTTTATACGGGACTACAAACTACAATGAGCAGTTCTTC.

This clonotype was seen ten or more times. The chain uses TRBV5-4 and TRBJ2-5; tentatively, D is TRBD1 (6 bases). The CDR3 has 13 amino acids. Germline V gene data show CDR1 as SGHNT and CDR2 as YYREEE (reference sequence). Trimming removed 0 bases at V and 5 bases at J, with 8 bases between. The CDR3 sequence is CASSLDRDETQYF. CDR3 coding DNA: TGTGCCAGCAGCTTGGACAGGGACGAGACCCAGTACTTC.

There are many counts of this clonotype. This chain joins TRBV12-3 or TRBV12-4 and TRBJ1-2; 10 bases fit TRBD1. This CDR3 region has 14 residues. The V and J ends lost 6 bases and 6 bases, in that order; junction bases with no gene match: 7. The DNA for the CDR3 is TGTGCCAGCAGGGAGACAGGGGGCAGAAATGGCTACACCTTC. Protein sequence: CASRETGGRNGYTF.